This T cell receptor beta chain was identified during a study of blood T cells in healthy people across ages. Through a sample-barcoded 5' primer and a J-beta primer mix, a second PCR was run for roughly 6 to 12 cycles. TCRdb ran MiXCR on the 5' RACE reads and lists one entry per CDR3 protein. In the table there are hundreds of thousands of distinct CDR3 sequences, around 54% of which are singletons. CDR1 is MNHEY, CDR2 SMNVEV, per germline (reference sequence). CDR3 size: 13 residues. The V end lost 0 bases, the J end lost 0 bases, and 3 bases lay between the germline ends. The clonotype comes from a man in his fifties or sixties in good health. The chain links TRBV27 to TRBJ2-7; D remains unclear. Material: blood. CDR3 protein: CASSLSISYEQYF. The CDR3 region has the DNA TGTGCCAGCAGTTTATCGATCTCCTACGAGCAGTACTTC.